The clone carrying this T cell receptor (beta chain) was picked up one time. Per the germline V gene, CDR1 is SGHRS and CDR2 is YFSETQ. Trimming cost V 4 bases and J 0 bases, with 14 bases left between them. The CDR3 sequence is 15 residues long. This record belongs to a study of technical replicates of blood from a handful of donors. Sequencing used immunoSEQ multiplex PCR; TCRdb keeps in-frame clones, though not all of them. Of roughly 68,000 clones in the sample, more than 75% were seen once. This chain connects TRBV5-1 to TRBJ2-7; D may be TRBD1 (5 bases). This clonotype was sampled from a human donor in good health. Some clones in this sample may be carry-over from other donors' samples. The sequencing input was PBMCs. The CDR3 nucleotides read TGCGCCAGCAGCCGGCCAGACAGTCTCTCCTACGAGCAGTACTTC. It codes for CASSRPDSLSYEQYF.